This passage covers 17 T cell receptor beta chains from one sample sequenced in a study of early T cells in non-severe SARS-CoV-2 infection. TCRdb redid the calling of the 5' RACE reads with MiXCR, one entry per CDR3 protein. The repertoire holds more than 30,000 distinct CDR3 sequences, with around 6.9% as singletons. The input for sequencing was whole blood, taken at baseline. The source is an adult who was a healthcare worker with PCR-confirmed SARS-CoV-2 infection or an uninfected control (not recorded which).

This clonotype was picked up many times. The CDR3 sequence: CASSQEGAGADEQYV. In DNA form, the CDR3 reads TGTGCCAGCAGCCAAGAGGGTGCAGGGGCGGACGAGCAGTACGTC. The rearrangement uses TRBV3-2 and TRBJ2-7; TRBD1, the table's D call, was not compared with the DNA. TRBV3-2 is assigned pseudogene status. CDR3 length equals 15 residues.

The genes are TRBV7-6 and TRBJ2-4; D is uncertain. V lost 3 bases to trimming and J lost 1 base, with 7 bases between them. The CDR3 sequence is 14 residues long. Germline CDR1 SGHVS, CDR2 FNYEAQ. For the CDR3, the DNA is TGTGCCAGCAGCTTTCCCCCTGCCAAAAACATTCAGTACTTC. It translates to CASSFPPAKNIQYF.

The chain has TRBV6-4 and TRBJ2-3, with 8 positions matching TRBD2. This CDR3 comprises 14 residues. Germline loops: CDR1 MRHNA, CDR2 SNTAGT. The V segment lost 4 bases and the J segment 1 base; nucleotides outside the gene matches: 1. As DNA, the CDR3 is TGTGCCAGCAGTGGAGCGGGAGGCACAGATACGCAGTATTTT. Encoded protein: CASSGAGGTDTQYF.

The chain is built from TRBV11-2 and TRBJ2-5, with D hard to call. CDR1 and CDR2 (germline): SGHAT, FQNNGV. V gave up 3 bases and J gave up 2 bases, with 7 bases separating them. The CDR3 is 13 residues long. CDR3: CASSFLPQETQYF. CDR3 sequence (DNA): TGTGCCAGCAGCTTTCTCCCGCAAGAGACCCAGTACTTC.

The CDR3 is CSARESDRHTTDTQYF. The CDR3 DNA follows: TGCAGTGCTAGAGAATCCGACAGACACACCACAGATACGCAGTATTTT. The chain is built from TRBV20-1 and TRBJ2-3; D perhaps matches TRBD1 (5 bases). V gave up 0 bases and J gave up 2 bases, with 15 bases separating them. The CDR3 length is 16 residues. Germline CDR1 reads DFQATT; CDR2 reads SNEGSKA (reference sequence).

This clonotype has at least ten counts. The rearrangement joins TRBV19 to TRBJ2-7; TRBD1 agrees at 8 bases. CDR3 length: 15 residues. Per the germline V gene, CDR1 is LNHDA and CDR2 is SQIVND (reference sequence). The V and J ends lost 1 base and 7 bases, in that order; junction bases with no gene match: 9. The CDR3 protein is CASSIAGQAVNEQYF. The CDR3 nucleotides are TGTGCCAGTAGTATAGCGGGACAGGCGGTGAATGAGCAGTACTTC.

This clonotype was counted at least ten times. The chain is built from TRBV28 and TRBJ2-1, with 7 bases matching TRBD2. Germline CDR1 MDHEN, CDR2 SYDVKM. This CDR3 contains 15 residues. V dropped 6 bases and J dropped 4; count of bases not matched to a gene: 9. CDR3 sequence (DNA): TGTGCCAGCAGGCGAGCGGGGCCCAATTACAATGAGCAGTTCTTC. This encodes CASRRAGPNYNEQFF.

This chain joins TRBV4-2 and TRBJ1-2, with D maybe TRBD1 (5 bases). CDR3 length: 16 residues. V was clipped by 0 bases and J by 6 bases, with 17 bases between them. Germline values: CDR1 LGHNA, CDR2 YNFKEQ. CDR3 sequence reads: CASSQDLRGVENGYTF. The CDR3 DNA follows: TGTGCCAGCAGCCAAGATCTGCGAGGGGTAGAAAATGGCTACACCTTC.

This clonotype occurred a few times. This CDR3 reads CASSYLGLQAYEQYF. CDR3 DNA: TGTGCCAGCAGTTACTTGGGACTGCAGGCCTACGAGCAGTACTTC. The chain is built from TRBV6-2 or TRBV6-3 and TRBJ2-7; a possible D gene is TRBD2 (6 bases). V lost 1 base, J lost 2 bases, and 12 bases lay in between. The CDR3 runs to 15 residues. Per the germline V gene, CDR1 is MNHEY and CDR2 is SVGEGT.

This clonotype showed up just a few times. The chain recombines TRBV6-5 with TRBJ2-2; 7 positions match TRBD2. V shed 5 bases and J 4 bases; nucleotides not matched to a gene: 10. CDR3 length equals 16 residues. The germline V gene encodes CDR1 MNHEY and CDR2 SVGAGI. This CDR3 reads CASSRGRTRGTGELFF. The CDR3 nucleotides read TGTGCCAGCAGTCGGGGCCGGACTAGGGGCACCGGGGAGCTGTTTTTT.

V and J are TRBV7-9 and TRBJ1-4, with D possibly being TRBD1 (6 bases). The CDR3 sequence is 16 residues long. Germline assignment: CDR1 SEHNR and CDR2 FQNEAQ (reference sequence). Trimming took 5 bases from V and 5 from J, leaving 18 bases between them. CDR3 DNA sequence: TGTGCCAGCAGCGTGCGGACAGAGGGACTCAATGAAAAACTGTTTTTT. As protein: CASSVRTEGLNEKLFF.

The chain employs TRBV11-2 and TRBJ2-5, with 7 bases identical to TRBD2. This CDR3 region has 14 residues. V was pared by 1 base and J by 5 bases, with 4 bases of the junction left unmatched. The V gene's germline CDR1 is SGHAT and CDR2 FQNNGV. The CDR3 nucleotides are TGTGCCAGCAGCTTAGGACTAGCTGATGAGACCCAGTACTTC. Encoded protein: CASSLGLADETQYF. Together with reference TRBV11-2 and TRBJ2-5, the CDR3 gives the full variable domain: EAGVAQSPRYKIIEKRQSVAFWCNPISGHATLYWYQQILGQGPKLLIQFQNNGVVDDSQLPKDRFSAERLKGVDSTLKIQPAKLEDSAVYLCASSLGLADETQYFGPGTRLLVL.

In its sample, this clonotype was seen many times. The V gene is TRBV12-3 or TRBV12-4, the J gene TRBJ1-6; tentatively, D is TRBD1 (6 bases). V lost 6 bases and J 7 bases, leaving 16 bases between the germline ends. The CDR3 totals 15 residues. The chain's CDR3 is CASSLRGTTNSPLHF. The CDR3 nucleotides read TGTGCCAGCAGCCTTCGGGGGACAACCAATTCACCCCTCCACTTT.

This clonotype was detected only a few times. The rearrangement uses TRBV5-1 and TRBJ1-1; TRBD1 agrees at 8 bases. Trimming cost V 0 bases and J 3 bases; bases outside gene matches: 1. There are 14 residues in the CDR3. The germline V gene encodes CDR1 SGHRS and CDR2 YFSETQ. In DNA, the CDR3 is TGCGCCAGCAGCTTGGACAGGGGGGACACTGAAGCTTTCTTT. Amino acid sequence: CASSLDRGDTEAFF. The whole variable domain, remainder taken from reference TRBV5-1 and TRBJ1-1, is KAGVTQTPRYLIKTRGQQVTLSCSPISGHRSVSWYQQTPGQGLQFLFEYFSETQRNKGNFPGRFSGRQFSNSRSEMNVSTLELGDSALYLCASSLDRGDTEAFFGQGTRLTVV.

J is TRBJ1-5 and V is TRBV10-3; D unresolved. Trimming stripped 6 bases from V and 0 bases from J, with 6 bases between. The germline CDR1 and CDR2 sequences are ENHRY and SYGVKD. There are 13 residues in the CDR3. The CDR3 DNA is TGTGCCATCAGGAACAGTAGCAATCAGCCCCAGCATTTT. This gives the protein CAIRNSSNQPQHF.

This clonotype was seen repeatedly, ten times or more. The chain uses TRBV20-1 and TRBJ2-3, with 10 bases fitting TRBD2. Germline lookup yields CDR1 DFQATT and CDR2 SNEGSKA (reference sequence). The length of the CDR3 is 16 residues. The junction had 12 bases not matched to a gene; V was cut back by 5 bases and J by 4 bases. CDR3 DNA sequence: TGCAGTGCTGCCTTACTAGCGGGATTTTTATCAGATACGCAGTATTTT. It encodes CSAALLAGFLSDTQYF.

The chain joins TRBV7-2 to TRBJ2-1; 8 positions agree with TRBD1. The CDR3 has 15 amino acids. Germline CDR1 is SGHTA and CDR2 is FQGNSA. The V and J ends lost 5 bases and 0 bases, in that order; junction bases with no gene match: 3. The CDR3 DNA sequence: TGTGCCAGCAGCCAAGACAGGGGCTCCTACAATGAGCAGTTCTTC. Amino acids: CASSQDRGSYNEQFF.